This T cell receptor beta chain originates from a study of blood T cell repertoires in COVID-19. Study in general: Sites across the United States, Italy and Spain contributed samples from acute and convalescent COVID-19.

In the source study's methods: Amplification with reference gene primers provided the estimates of nucleated cell counts. Sequenced by immunoSEQ multiplex PCR; TCRdb stores in-frame clones only, minus some. D and trimming were read from the DNA, whereas the V and J calls and clone size are those reported in that table. This sample has some 11,000 clones, with 70% to 90% found just once. This clone has only a few counts. A read error may produce the germline difference seen at one junction end. The CDR3 has 14 amino acids. Per the germline V gene, CDR1 is SSHAT and CDR2 is FNYEAQ (reference sequence). The chain uses TRBV7-7 and TRBJ2-7, with unresolved D. This TCR was sampled from a man aged 45-65 years with active COVID-19. Input material: peripheral blood. The DNA for the CDR3 is TGTGCTAGCAGCCCGAGCGTTGGTTCCTACGAGCAGTACTTC. It yields the protein CASSPSVGSYEQYF.